This T cell receptor beta chain was profiled in a study of regulatory T cells in long-lasting Graves disease. For the study at large: Over 5 years of antithyroid drugs with positive TSH receptor antibodies was taken to mean persistent Graves' disease.

Time point here: persistent/refractory GD, antithyroid drugs over 5 years with positive TRAb. Researchers made the TCR library from RNA that was extracted from PBMCs. There are many counts of this clonotype. Its antigen is currently unknown. V was trimmed by 5 bases and J by 3 bases, leaving 13 bases between them. The CDR3 contains 15 residues. Germline assignment: CDR1 SNHLY and CDR2 FYNNEI. Relying on iRepertoire HTBI primers and Arm-PCR of CDR3 regions, the team built TCR beta libraries. Each CDR3 protein is one row after TCRdb ran MiXCR on the multiplex PCR reads. The sample records around 400,000 distinct CDR3 sequences, about 25% being singletons. Study observations and caveats: The study found persistent patients shared more public clonotypes (roughly 2,800) than new patients (around 870). Persistent disease exhibited a predilection for TRBV28, TRBJ1-2 and TRBJ2-5.

The rearrangement uses TRBV2 and TRBJ1-4, with D perhaps matching TRBD1 (5 bases). The sample here was peripheral blood mononuclear cells (PBMCs), taken when the disease was refractory, from a patient treated with antithyroid drugs. This clonotype was sampled from a female donor with Graves disease. CDR3: CASSRGSAANEKLFF. The CDR3 region has the DNA TGTGCCAGCAGTCGGGGGAGTGCAGCTAATGAAAAACTGTTTTTT. The full variable domain, rest sourced from reference TRBV2 and TRBJ1-4, is EPEVTQTPSHQVTQMGQEVILRCVPISNHLYFYWYRQILGQKVEFLVSFYNNEISEKSEIFDDQFSVERPDGSNFTLKIRSTKLEDSAMYFCASSRGSAANEKLFFGSGTQLSVL.